The T cell receptor beta chain under discussion was sequenced for a study of graft-versus-host responses after intestinal transplantation. The study, taken as a whole, reports: Allografts of patients with graft-donor T cell macrochimerism showed high graft-versus-host to host-versus-graft clone ratios.

A note on this clone: Its specificity is not known.

The repertoire was sequenced with immunoSEQ multiplex PCR; TCRdb's copy has only in-frame clones and lacks some. The sample has around 38,000 clones; roughly 87% are singletons. The V gene's germline CDR1 is MNHNS and CDR2 SASEGT. Trimming took off 8 bases at V and 1 base at J, with 8 bases between the two ends. The CDR3 loop spans 12 amino acids. Specimen: PBMCs, collected 1,000 to 1,200 days after transplant. This clonotype originated in a human patient who received an intestinal transplant, so some T cells may come from the graft donor. The chain carries TRBV6-1 and TRBJ2-5, with D perhaps matching TRBD1 (6 bases). The chain's CDR3 is CASRTAQETQYF. DNA of the CDR3: TGTGCCAGCCGGACAGCCCAAGAGACCCAGTACTTC.